These 12 T cell receptor beta chains were sequenced from one sample in a study of CD8 T cells in ankylosing spondylitis. Study results and limitations: Blood of patients with ankylosing spondylitis appeared to be characterized by a TCR beta motif of seven or eight highly homologous variants.

TCRdb recomputed calls from the 5' RACE reads with MiXCR, one row per CDR3 protein. Of about 390,000 distinct CDR3 sequences listed, 20% to 25% are singletons. No antigen has been assigned to these receptors. Material: blood, either unsorted or a sorted T cell fraction (not recorded which). The source of these receptors is a male donor with ankylosing spondylitis.

J is TRBJ2-2 and V is TRBV11-2, with 11 nucleotides matching TRBD2. V dropped 5 bases and J dropped 4; count of bases not matched to a gene: 6. The germline V gene encodes CDR1 SGHAT and CDR2 FQNNGV. The CDR3 is 16 residues long. The CDR3 region has the DNA TGTGCCAGCAGCGTTCCCGGGACTAGCGGCACCGGGGAGCTGTTTTTT. It specifies CASSVPGTSGTGELFF.

There are many counts of this clonotype. The chain joins TRBV28 to TRBJ2-3; 9 positions match TRBD2. Trimming at V came to 3 bases and at J to 2 bases, leaving 3 bases not matched to a gene. The CDR3 has 15 amino acids. Germline loops: CDR1 MDHEN, CDR2 SYDVKM. CDR3 in DNA: TGTGCCAGCAGTTTTACTAGCGGGTTCACAGATACGCAGTATTTT. This codes for CASSFTSGFTDTQYF.

The rearrangement links TRBV11-1 to TRBJ2-1; 7 positions agree with TRBD2. V dropped 6 bases and J dropped 0; count of bases not matched to a gene: 14. Germline V gene lookup returns CDR1 SGHAT and CDR2 FQDESV (reference sequence). This CDR3 has 18 residues. CDR3 coding DNA: TGTGCCAGCAGGACATCGTCGACTAGCATGGACTCCTACAATGAGCAGTTCTTC. It is translated as CASRTSSTSMDSYNEQFF.

There are a few counts of this clonotype. The chain joins TRBV5-1 to TRBJ2-1; 9 bases agree with TRBD1. This CDR3 spans 14 amino acids. The V segment lost 4 bases and the J segment 9 bases; nucleotides outside the gene matches: 8. Per germline, CDR1 SGHRS and CDR2 YFSETQ. The CDR3 here is CASSTPQGAVEQFF. The CDR3 DNA reads TGCGCCAGCAGCACACCACAGGGGGCGGTTGAGCAGTTCTTC.

In its sample, this clonotype was seen a few times. The genes are TRBV28 and TRBJ1-2, with D maybe TRBD1 (5 bases). With 7 bases removed from V and 2 bases from J, the gap between germline ends came to 17 bases. Looked up from germline, CDR1 is MDHEN and CDR2 is SYDVKM. This CDR3 has 15 amino acids. CDR3 loop: CASKTPRQSNYGYTF. DNA for the CDR3: TGTGCCAGCAAAACACCCCGACAGTCGAACTATGGCTACACCTTC.

J is TRBJ2-2 and V is TRBV10-3; perhaps TRBD2 as D (5 bases). V was trimmed by 6 bases and J by 4 bases, leaving 12 bases between them. Germline loops: CDR1 ENHRY, CDR2 SYGVKD. CDR3 size: 14 residues. The CDR3: CAISPLEPTGELFF. As DNA, the CDR3 is TGTGCCATCAGCCCACTAGAACCCACCGGGGAGCTGTTTTTT.

The chain joins TRBV14 to TRBJ2-2; unclear D gene. Trimming removed 1 base at V and 4 bases at J, with 7 bases between. Germline V gene sequence: CDR1 SGHDN, CDR2 FVKESK. The CDR3 is 14 residues long. The CDR3: CASSQVWGTGELFF. The CDR3 bases are TGTGCCAGCAGCCAAGTATGGGGCACCGGGGAGCTGTTTTTT.

This clonotype was detected many times. The rearrangement joins TRBV18 to TRBJ1-1; possibly TRBD1 for D (6 bases). The V and J ends lost 4 bases and 1 base respectively, with 13 bases between them. There are 15 residues in the CDR3. Germline CDR1 KGHSH, CDR2 LQKENI. The CDR3 region is CASSREQGSNTEAFF. CDR3 nucleotides: TGTGCCAGCTCACGAGAACAGGGATCGAACACTGAAGCTTTCTTT.

The rearrangement uses TRBV20-1 and TRBJ2-1; D is possibly TRBD2 (5 bases). V lost 0 bases, J lost 3 bases, and 12 bases lay in between. Germline lookup yields CDR1 DFQATT and CDR2 SNEGSKA (reference sequence). The CDR3 is made up of 15 amino acids. The CDR3 sequence is CSARDWENNYNEQFF. CDR3 nucleotide sequence: TGCAGTGCTAGAGATTGGGAGAATAACTACAATGAGCAGTTCTTC.

This clonotype was detected a few times. This rearrangement joins TRBV7-9 to TRBJ2-7; 8 nucleotides align to TRBD2. Unmatched junction bases numbered 8, after V lost 5 bases and J lost 5 bases. Germline CDR1 and CDR2: SEHNR and FQNEAQ (reference sequence). The CDR3 loop spans 14 amino acids. CDR3 residues: CASSRAGVNNEQYF. CDR3 nucleotide sequence: TGTGCCAGCAGCCGAGCGGGAGTTAATAACGAGCAGTACTTC. Complete variable domain (other parts from reference TRBV7-9 and TRBJ2-7): DTGVSQNPRHKITKRGQNVTFRCDPISEHNRLYWYRQTLGQGPEFLTYFQNEAQLEKSRLLSDRFSAERPKGSFSTLEIQRTEQGDSAMYLCASSRAGVNNEQYFGPGTRLTVT.

The rearrangement joins TRBV27 to TRBJ2-2, with 7 bases that match TRBD2. There are 17 residues in the CDR3. The trim removed 4 bases at V and 6 bases at J, leaving 14 bases unmatched. The germline gives CDR1 MNHEY, CDR2 SMNVEV (reference sequence). The CDR3 nucleotides are TGTGCCAGCAGTTCCCCTCGACTAGCTTTGTTTTCCGGGGAGCTGTTTTTT. It translates to CASSSPRLALFSGELFF.

There are a few counts of this clonotype. V and J are TRBV9 and TRBJ2-2; 7 positions match TRBD2. Per germline, CDR1 SGDLS and CDR2 YYNGEE. The V gene end was trimmed by 2 bases and the J gene end by 0 bases; junction bases not matched to a gene: 1. The CDR3 runs to 15 residues. The CDR3 spells CASSVGGANTGELFF. CDR3 nucleotides: TGTGCCAGCAGCGTGGGGGGGGCGAACACCGGGGAGCTGTTTTTT.